These 29 T cell receptor beta chains share one sample of origin, sequenced in a study of response to subunit inactivated influenza vaccine. TCRdb redid the calling of the RT-PCR reads with MiXCR, one entry per CDR3 protein. The profile shows about 800,000 distinct CDR3 sequences, around 21% of them singletons. The sequences come from PBMCs from blood, collected 4 to 6 days after vaccination. The source is a middle-aged man who received an inactivated influenza vaccine.

The chain joins TRBV6-6 to TRBJ2-3; TRBD2 is a possible D gene (7 bases). Deletions cut 6 bases from V and 4 bases from J, with 11 bases between. The V gene's germline CDR1 is MNHNY and CDR2 SVGAGI (reference sequence). This CDR3 contains 13 residues. As DNA, the CDR3 is TGTGCCAGCAGGGGGGGGCTGTCAGATACGCAGTATTTT. Protein product: CASRGGLSDTQYF.

This chain connects TRBV14 to TRBJ2-5; 15 bases align to TRBD2. The CDR3 contains 20 residues. V was pared by 4 bases and J by 4 bases, with 16 bases of the junction left unmatched. Germline V gives CDR1 SGHDN, CDR2 FVKESK. This CDR3 is CASSLKGLAGGPIPRETQYF. CDR3 coding DNA: TGTGCCAGCAGCCTCAAAGGACTAGCGGGAGGGCCGATCCCTCGAGAGACCCAGTACTTC.

CDR3 in amino acids: CASSYTKGFQNIQYF. CDR3 coding DNA: TGTGCCAGCAGTTACACAAAGGGGTTCCAAAACATTCAGTACTTC. J is TRBJ2-4 and V is TRBV6-5; D is possibly TRBD1 (5 bases). Trimming removed 2 bases from V and 5 bases from J, with 13 bases in between. The CDR3 sequence is 15 residues long. Germline assignment: CDR1 MNHEY and CDR2 SVGAGI.

This clonotype was found a few times. The chain joins TRBV7-2 to TRBJ2-2; D remains ambiguous. Germline lookup yields CDR1 SGHTA and CDR2 FQGNSA. This CDR3 is built from 16 residues. With 1 base removed from V and 5 bases from J, the gap between germline ends came to 14 bases. The CDR3 DNA follows: TGTGCCAGCAGCTTAGAACGGCTAGATCTTACCGGGGAGCTGTTTTTT. Protein sequence: CASSLERLDLTGELFF.

V usage is TRBV2 and J usage is TRBJ1-4; no firm D call. V was trimmed by 7 bases and J by 8 bases, leaving 17 bases between them. Germline-derived CDR1 and CDR2 are SNHLY and FYNNEI. This CDR3 is 14 amino acids long. In DNA form, the CDR3 reads TGTGCCAGCATCCAGGATCGCCAGAGGGAAAAACTGTTTTTT. Encoded protein: CASIQDRQREKLFF.

The chain employs TRBV12-3 or TRBV12-4 and TRBJ2-5; unclear D gene. The CDR3 has 15 residues. Trimming took 3 bases from V and 5 from J, leaving 16 bases between them. The CDR3 spells CASSLRSGSGETQYF. For the CDR3, the DNA is TGTGCCAGCAGTTTGCGATCGGGCAGTGGGGAGACCCAGTACTTC.

In this sample, this clonotype turned up a few times. The chain employs TRBV28 and TRBJ2-7, with a tentative D call TRBD1 (6 bases). The CDR3 is made up of 12 amino acids. V lost 6 bases to trimming and J lost 5 bases, with 11 bases between them. Germline lookup yields CDR1 MDHEN and CDR2 SYDVKM. The CDR3 sequence is CASSWGQNEQYF. The CDR3 coding sequence is TGTGCCAGCAGCTGGGGACAAAACGAGCAGTACTTC.

This chain links TRBV6-1 with TRBJ1-5; possibly TRBD1 for D (6 bases). This CDR3 comprises 14 residues. The germline V and J ends were trimmed by 10 bases and 6 bases, with 19 bases remaining between them. Germline V gene data show CDR1 as MNHNS and CDR2 as SASEGT. This CDR3 reads CATQTGTVSQPQHF. The CDR3 DNA reads TGTGCCACTCAAACAGGGACGGTTTCTCAGCCCCAGCATTTT.

J is TRBJ2-1 and V is TRBV5-1; possibly TRBD1 or TRBD2 for D (5 bases each). Germline V gene lookup returns CDR1 SGHRS and CDR2 YFSETQ. The CDR3 spans 13 residues. Trimming took 9 bases from V and 9 from J, leaving 19 bases between them. DNA for the CDR3: TGCGCCACGTCCGGGACGGTCATGGGTGAGCAGTTCTTC. Encoded protein: CATSGTVMGEQFF.

This chain joins TRBV6-2 or TRBV6-3 and TRBJ2-7; 7 nucleotides match TRBD2. The CDR3 contains 15 residues. The ends lost 5 bases at V and 4 bases at J; junction bases unmatched: 11. The germline CDR1 and CDR2 sequences are MNHEY and SVGEGT. In nucleotides, the CDR3 is TGTGCCAGCAGTCCCGGACTAGTTGAGGATTACGAGCAGTACTTC. Its protein is CASSPGLVEDYEQYF.

In its sample, this clonotype was seen a few times. This rearrangement joins TRBV5-1 to TRBJ1-1, with 10 nucleotides matching TRBD1. The CDR3 runs to 15 residues. Trimming at V came to 4 bases and at J to 4 bases, leaving 7 bases not matched to a gene. CDR1 SGHRS and CDR2 YFSETQ come from the germline V gene. CDR3: CASSTGQGVRTEAFF. CDR3 nucleotides: TGCGCCAGCAGCACCGGACAGGGGGTGCGCACTGAAGCTTTCTTT.

This clonotype was counted between two and nine times. The V and J genes are TRBV7-6 and TRBJ2-5; D gene ambiguous. The CDR3 loop spans 12 amino acids. CDR1 and CDR2 from the germline V gene are SGHVS and FNYEAQ. V dropped 6 bases and J dropped 7 bases, with 12 bases sitting between them. The DNA of the CDR3 is TGTGCCAGCAGTTCGGCTCTCTTGACCCAGTACTTC. It specifies CASSSALLTQYF.

The chain combines TRBV24-1 with TRBJ2-1; D is unresolved. The V gene lost 3 bases and the J gene lost 9 bases, with 11 bases spanning the gap. The V gene's germline CDR1 is KGHDR and CDR2 SFDVKD. The CDR3 length is 13 residues. CDR3 amino acids: CATSDAAGSEQFF. CDR3 in DNA: TGTGCCACCAGTGATGCCGCTGGCTCTGAGCAGTTCTTC.

This clonotype was detected ten times or more. The chain joins TRBV6-1 to TRBJ2-3; 9 bases line up with TRBD1. The CDR3 has 14 residues. CDR1 is MNHNS, CDR2 SASEGT, per germline. V lost 9 bases to trimming and J lost 4 bases; unmatched junction nucleotides: 8. CDR3 protein: CASLSDRGSDTQYF. The CDR3 nucleotides are TGTGCCAGTTTAAGTGACAGGGGGTCAGATACGCAGTATTTT.

The rearrangement uses TRBV9 and TRBJ2-6; 11 bases are shared with TRBD1. The V segment lost 4 bases and the J segment 0 bases; nucleotides outside the gene matches: 6. The CDR3 sequence is 18 residues long. Germline V lookup: CDR1 SGDLS, CDR2 YYNGEE. The CDR3 region is CASSPGTGGSSGANVLTF. The CDR3 DNA reads TGTGCCAGCAGCCCTGGGACAGGGGGGAGCTCTGGGGCCAACGTCCTGACTTTC.

This clonotype was detected many times. The CDR3 nucleotides read TGTGCCAGCAGTTTGCCTCACACCGGGGAGCTGTTTTTT. Its protein is CASSLPHTGELFF. The chain employs TRBV12-3 or TRBV12-4 and TRBJ2-2, with D unclear. CDR3 length: 13 amino acids. Trimming left V 3 bases short and J 3 bases short, with 5 bases between.

The chain employs TRBV11-2 and TRBJ2-7; D unclear. V was pared by 1 base and J by 0 bases, with 7 bases between. The CDR3 has 14 amino acids. Germline loops: CDR1 SGHAT, CDR2 FQNNGV. This CDR3 reads CASSLVKGSYEQYF. The CDR3 DNA reads TGTGCCAGCAGCTTAGTCAAGGGCTCCTACGAGCAGTACTTC.

This clonotype was observed at least ten times. The chain carries TRBV20-1 and TRBJ1-2; D might be TRBD1 (5 bases). V dropped 5 bases and J dropped 8 bases, with 18 bases sitting between them. Germline V CDR1 and CDR2: DFQATT, SNEGSKA (reference sequence). The CDR3 length is 13 residues. The CDR3 nucleotides read TGCAGTGCTCCAGACAGTCTTCGGGTAGGCTACACCTTC. This translates into CSAPDSLRVGYTF.

This clonotype occurred a few times. This rearrangement joins TRBV20-1 to TRBJ2-3, with 9 bases aligning to TRBD2. This CDR3 has 15 residues. Unmatched junction bases numbered 8, after V lost 4 bases and J lost 3 bases. Germline-derived CDR1 and CDR2 are DFQATT and SNEGSKA (reference sequence). CDR3 loop: CSATFSGLATDTQYF. The CDR3 nucleotides read TGCAGTGCTACGTTCTCTGGACTAGCGACAGATACGCAGTATTTT.

The V gene is TRBV12-3 or TRBV12-4, the J gene TRBJ2-7; the match to TRBD2 covers 11 bases. Trimming cost V 3 bases and J 4 bases; bases outside gene matches: 5. The length of the CDR3 is 15 residues. As DNA, the CDR3 is TGTGCCAGCAGTTTCCCTAGCGGGGGGATATACGAGCAGTACTTC. Its translation: CASSFPSGGIYEQYF.

This sequence joins TRBV15 and TRBJ2-7, with 9 positions matching TRBD1. In germline, CDR1 is LNHNV, CDR2 YYDKDF (reference sequence). V dropped 1 base and J dropped 5; count of bases not matched to a gene: 6. CDR3 length: 15 residues. CDR3 coding DNA: TGTGCCACCAGCAGAGGATCGGGACAGGGCGACGAGCAGTACTTC. Translating gives CATSRGSGQGDEQYF.

The rearrangement uses TRBV28 and TRBJ2-7; no clear D gene. The CDR3 sequence is 13 residues long. The germline V gene encodes CDR1 MDHEN and CDR2 SYDVKM. Deletions cut 7 bases from V and 3 bases from J, with 13 bases between. CDR3 DNA: TGTGCCAGCACCACGTCGGGCAGCTACGAGCAGTACTTC. Its translation: CASTTSGSYEQYF. Together with reference TRBV28 and TRBJ2-7, the CDR3 gives the full variable domain: DVKVTQSSRYLVKRTGEKVFLECVQDMDHENMFWYRQDPGLGLRLIYFSYDVKMKEKGDIPEGYSVSREKKERFSLILESASTNQTSMYLCASTTSGSYEQYFGPGTRLTVT.

This clonotype has only a few counts. The genes are TRBV5-1 and TRBJ2-2; D is perhaps TRBD1 (5 bases). This CDR3 has 14 amino acids. V dropped 8 bases and J dropped 5 bases, with 16 bases sitting between them. CDR1 is SGHRS and CDR2 is YFSETQ in the germline V gene. CDR3: CASRLWGDTGELFF. In DNA form, the CDR3 reads TGCGCCAGTCGTCTTTGGGGCGATACCGGGGAGCTGTTTTTT.

This rearrangement joins TRBV11-2 to TRBJ2-1, with 12 bases aligning to TRBD2. Germline CDR1 SGHAT, CDR2 FQNNGV. The V segment lost 5 bases and the J segment 10 bases; nucleotides outside the gene matches: 18. CDR3 length: 18 residues. The CDR3 is CASSGQLAGGPKGVEQFF. CDR3 coding DNA: TGTGCCAGCAGCGGACAACTAGCGGGGGGACCCAAAGGTGTCGAGCAGTTCTTC.

This clonotype was detected a few times. The genes are TRBV7-2 and TRBJ2-3; 8 nucleotides match TRBD2. Germline CDR1 is SGHTA and CDR2 is FQGNSA. This CDR3 is built from 16 residues. The V and J ends lost 3 bases and 0 bases, in that order; junction bases with no gene match: 5. This CDR3 reads CASSLRGVLSTDTQYF. DNA of the CDR3: TGTGCCAGCAGCTTGCGGGGGGTCCTAAGCACAGATACGCAGTATTTT. Full variable domain (rest looked up from reference TRBV7-2 and TRBJ2-3): GAGVSQSPSNKVTEKGKDVELRCDPISGHTALYWYRQSLGQGLEFLIYFQGNSAPDKSGLPSDRFSAERTGGSVSTLTIQRTQQEDSAVYLCASSLRGVLSTDTQYFGPGTRLTVL.

The chain recombines TRBV5-1 with TRBJ2-1, with D possibly being TRBD1 or TRBD2 (5 bases each). V was pared by 4 bases and J by 8 bases, with 13 bases between. CDR1 is SGHRS, CDR2 YFSETQ, per germline. The CDR3 has 13 residues. DNA for the CDR3: TGCGCCAGCAGCACGGGACCCCAGGATGAGCAGTTCTTC. As protein: CASSTGPQDEQFF.

This clonotype was detected a few times. The rearrangement uses TRBV4-2 and TRBJ1-1, with TRBD1 matching over 10 bases. The length of the CDR3 is 16 residues. CDR1 is LGHNA and CDR2 is YNFKEQ in the germline V gene. Trimming took 3 bases from V and 6 from J; bases not matched to a gene: 10. The DNA of the CDR3 is TGTGCCAGCAGCCACGACAGGGGGCGATTGAGTGCTGAAGCTTTCTTT. The encoded protein is CASSHDRGRLSAEAFF.

V and J are TRBV5-1 and TRBJ1-1, with 7 bases that match TRBD1. The J segment lost 1 base and the V segment lost 4 bases, leaving 4 bases of the junction unmatched. The CDR3 is 14 amino acids. Germline V gives CDR1 SGHRS, CDR2 YFSETQ. The CDR3 loop reads CASSPHRGNTEAFF. DNA for the CDR3: TGCGCCAGCAGCCCCCACAGGGGGAACACTGAAGCTTTCTTT.

This clonotype was observed a few times. The rearrangement joins TRBV4-3 to TRBJ2-3; 8 bases agree with TRBD1. After removal of 3 bases from V and 6 bases from J, the junction contained 8 bases not matched to a gene. Germline V gene data show CDR1 as LGHNA and CDR2 as YSLEER. This CDR3 has 15 amino acids. This CDR3 reads CASSHGTGSSDTQYF. CDR3 DNA sequence: TGCGCCAGCAGCCACGGGACAGGTTCTAGCGATACGCAGTATTTT.